The 25 T cell receptor beta chains below were found in one sample sequenced in a study of blood T cell repertoires in COVID-19. The protocol was immunoSEQ multiplex PCR, while the TCRdb copy is restricted to in-frame clones and leaves out a portion. The data contain about 46,000 clones, 85% to 90% of them singletons. Sequences were obtained from PBMCs or T cells enriched from blood (not recorded which). Receptors originate from a woman aged 45 to 65 who had recovered from COVID-19.

The chain joins TRBV6-1 to TRBJ1-1; D uncertain. The CDR3 loop spans 10 amino acids. V lost 3 bases to trimming and J lost 8 bases, with 4 bases between them. Germline V gives CDR1 MNHNS, CDR2 SASEGT. The CDR3 spells CASSEGEAFF. CDR3 bases: TGTGCCAGCAGTGAGGGCGAAGCTTTCTTT.

The rearrangement joins TRBV7-8 to TRBJ1-2; D may be TRBD1 (5 bases). There are 14 residues in the CDR3. V was trimmed by 5 bases and J by 2 bases, leaving 12 bases between them. Per the germline V gene, CDR1 is SGHVS and CDR2 is FQNEAQ. The CDR3 loop reads CASSLVGGNYGYTF. DNA for the CDR3: TGTGCCAGCAGCCTAGTCGGGGGGAACTATGGCTACACCTTC.

This chain links TRBV4-1 with TRBJ2-1, with D perhaps matching TRBD2 (5 bases). Per the germline V gene, CDR1 is MGHRA and CDR2 is YSYEKL. V lost 3 bases and J lost 2, with 17 bases in between. The CDR3 extends over 17 amino acids. CDR3 residues: CASSQDFSVDPYNEQFF. CDR3 DNA sequence: TGCGCCAGCAGCCAGGATTTTAGCGTCGACCCCTACAATGAGCAGTTCTTC.

The table lists this clone with a count of one. This rearrangement joins TRBV2 to TRBJ2-5; D unclear. The CDR3 runs 13 residues. Germline lookup yields CDR1 SNHLY and CDR2 FYNNEI. Trimming removed 7 bases from V and 3 bases from J, with 12 bases in between. CDR3 loop: CASTRLSKETQYF. The CDR3 nucleotides read TGTGCCAGCACACGGTTGAGCAAAGAGACCCAGTACTTC.

The gene calls are TRBV27 and TRBJ1-1, with a possible D match to TRBD1 (5 bases). Germline-derived CDR1 and CDR2 are MNHEY and SMNVEV (reference sequence). V lost 4 bases and J 2 bases, leaving 11 bases between the germline ends. This CDR3 has 14 amino acids. CDR3 DNA: TGTGCCAGCAGTTCCAGGGATCTAAACACTGAAGCTTTCTTT. The encoded protein is CASSSRDLNTEAFF.

This clone was seen only once. V is TRBV6-5 and J is TRBJ2-7; possibly TRBD1 for D (6 bases). This CDR3 has 15 residues. The V gene's germline CDR1 is MNHEY and CDR2 SVGAGI. Trimming stripped 0 bases from V and 7 bases from J, with 16 bases between. CDR3 nucleotides: TGTGCCAGCAGTTACTCGTCACAGGGCTGGTGGGAGCAGTACTTC. Translation gives CASSYSSQGWWEQYF.

This clone was observed a handful of times. The V gene is TRBV4-3, the J gene TRBJ2-5; the match to TRBD2 covers 11 bases. Germline V gives CDR1 LGHNA, CDR2 YSLEER. V lost 4 bases and J lost 4; bases outside the gene matches: 2. This CDR3 has 14 residues. The CDR3 sequence: CASSRGLAGETQYF. As DNA, the CDR3 is TGCGCCAGCAGCCGCGGACTAGCGGGAGAGACCCAGTACTTC.

The genes are TRBV11-2 and TRBJ2-5, with 8 bases that match TRBD2. CDR1 and CDR2 (germline): SGHAT, FQNNGV. The CDR3 has 15 amino acids. V shed 3 bases and J 5 bases; nucleotides not matched to a gene: 8. CDR3 loop: CASSFPVGGAETQYF. For the CDR3, the DNA is TGTGCCAGCAGCTTTCCCGTCGGGGGGGCTGAGACCCAGTACTTC.

The chain links TRBV18 to TRBJ1-3; a possible D gene is TRBD1 (5 bases). Per germline, CDR1 KGHSH and CDR2 LQKENI. This CDR3 region has 13 residues. V lost 5 bases to trimming and J lost 7 bases, with 12 bases between them. The CDR3 nucleotides are TGTGCCAGCTCATCCGGACAAGGCAACACCATATATTTT. Translated: CASSSGQGNTIYF. Combining the CDR3 with reference TRBV18 and TRBJ1-3 gives the whole variable domain NAGVMQNPRHLVRRRGQEARLRCSPMKGHSHVYWYRQLPEEGLKFMVYLQKENIIDESGMPKERFSAEFPKEGPSILRIQQVVRGDSAAYFCASSSGQGNTIYFGEGSWLTVV.

The chain recombines TRBV3-1 (or the pseudogene TRBV3-2) with TRBJ2-6; no definite D call. Looked up from germline, CDR1 is LGHDT and CDR2 is YNNKEL (reference sequence). The V end was cut by 2 bases, the J end by 2 bases, with 10 bases between. The CDR3 is 16 amino acids. The CDR3 DNA is TGTGCCAGCAGCCAAAAGCCGAGCGCTGGGGCCAACGTCCTGACTTTC. Translated: CASSQKPSAGANVLTF.

This sequence joins TRBV27 and TRBJ1-2; D is uncertain. V was pared by 4 bases and J by 1 base, with 10 bases between. Per the germline V gene, CDR1 is MNHEY and CDR2 is SMNVEV (reference sequence). The CDR3 extends over 14 amino acids. CDR3 coding DNA: TGTGCCAGCAGTTCTTACACATTTAACTATGGCTACACCTTC. Translated, it gives CASSSYTFNYGYTF.

This clone was observed a few times. The chain recombines TRBV18 with TRBJ1-1; maybe TRBD1 (6 bases). Germline V gives CDR1 KGHSH, CDR2 LQKENI. Deletions cut 5 bases from V and 1 base from J, with 8 bases between. The CDR3 covers 13 residues. CDR3: CASSEGENTEAFF. Written as DNA, the CDR3 is TGTGCCAGCTCAGAGGGGGAGAACACTGAAGCTTTCTTT.

CDR3 region: CASRKTAYGTEAFF. The CDR3 DNA is TGTGCCAGTAGAAAGACAGCTTACGGCACTGAAGCTTTCTTT. V and J are TRBV19 and TRBJ1-1, with a tentative D call TRBD1 (5 bases). V lost 6 bases and J lost 4, with 15 bases in between. This CDR3 has 14 amino acids. Germline V gene lookup returns CDR1 LNHDA and CDR2 SQIVND (reference sequence).

The CDR3 DNA is TGTGCCAGCAGTCTCGGGGCTACAGGGGGCACAGATACGCAGTATTTT. It translates to CASSLGATGGTDTQYF. The J gene is TRBJ2-3, the V gene TRBV7-9, with 7 nucleotides matching TRBD1. The V gene end was trimmed by 6 bases and the J gene end by 1 base; junction bases not matched to a gene: 10. The germline V gene encodes CDR1 SEHNR and CDR2 FQNEAQ (reference sequence). The CDR3 consists of 16 residues.

V gene TRBV10-3 combines with J gene TRBJ1-1, with a tentative D call TRBD1 (5 bases). V dropped 10 bases and J dropped 1 base, with 13 bases sitting between them. The CDR3 extends over 13 amino acids. CDR1 is ENHRY, CDR2 SYGVKD, per germline. The CDR3 region has the DNA TGTGCCACCCAGGACGGACAGAACACTGAAGCTTTCTTT. It is translated as CATQDGQNTEAFF.

This CDR3 reads CASSWGTVQETQYF. In nucleotides, the CDR3 is TGTGCCAGCAGTTGGGGGACAGTACAAGAGACCCAGTACTTC. The V gene is TRBV28, the J gene TRBJ2-5, with TRBD1 matching over 7 bases. The CDR3 extends over 14 amino acids. Germline V lookup: CDR1 MDHEN, CDR2 SYDVKM. The V and J ends lost 4 bases and 2 bases, in that order; junction bases with no gene match: 4.

This clone appeared a single time. The V call is TRBV3-1 (or the pseudogene TRBV3-2), the J call TRBJ2-1, with 14 bases fitting TRBD2. CDR3 length: 14 residues. The V segment lost 4 bases and the J segment 9 bases; nucleotides outside the gene matches: 2. Per the germline V gene, CDR1 is LGHDT and CDR2 is YNNKEL (reference sequence). Here the CDR3 DNA reads TGTGCCAGCAGCCTAGGGACTAGCGGGAGTGAGCAGTTCTTC. As protein: CASSLGTSGSEQFF.

This clone was seen just once. The chain is built from TRBV29-1 and TRBJ1-5; perhaps TRBD1 as D (5 bases). This CDR3 has 12 amino acids. With 7 bases removed from V and 4 bases from J, the gap between germline ends came to 11 bases. The germline CDR1 and CDR2 sequences are SQVTM and ANQGSEA. The DNA for the CDR3 is TGCAGCGCCGGAGGGGCAAATCAGCCCCAGCATTTT. Translated: CSAGGANQPQHF.

This chain connects TRBV6-5 to TRBJ1-2, with 7 bases matching TRBD1. CDR1 MNHEY and CDR2 SVGAGI come from the germline V gene. The V segment lost 5 bases and the J segment 5 bases; nucleotides outside the gene matches: 11. This CDR3 contains 15 residues. CDR3 coding DNA: TGTGCCAGCAGTCCCGTGGAGGGGGCTTGGTATGGCTACACCTTC. It codes for CASSPVEGAWYGYTF.

The chain couples TRBV18 to TRBJ1-2; D is undetermined. The CDR3 is made up of 13 amino acids. Trimming stripped 6 bases from V and 8 bases from J, with 16 bases between. Germline V lookup: CDR1 KGHSH, CDR2 LQKENI. CDR3 amino acids: CASSQPGPGGYTF. CDR3 bases: TGTGCCAGCTCCCAGCCGGGCCCGGGAGGCTACACCTTC.

The chain links TRBV7-2 to TRBJ2-2, with 7 nucleotides matching TRBD1. This CDR3 is built from 16 residues. CDR1 and CDR2 (germline): SGHTA, FQGNSA. J gave up 4 bases and V 1 base, and 6 bases lay outside the gene matches. CDR3 residues: CASSLVQGSATGELFF. CDR3 coding DNA: TGTGCCAGCAGCTTAGTACAGGGGTCGGCCACCGGGGAGCTGTTTTTT.

This clone was seen a few times. This chain uses TRBV7-9 with TRBJ1-1, with 7 bases aligning to TRBD1. CDR3 length equals 11 residues. Germline values: CDR1 SEHNR, CDR2 FQNEAQ (reference sequence). V lost 3 bases, J lost 8 bases, and 0 bases stayed unmatched. The CDR3 is CASSLDREAFF. The CDR3 DNA follows: TGTGCCAGCAGCTTGGACAGGGAAGCTTTCTTT. Using reference TRBV7-9 and TRBJ1-1 for the parts outside the CDR3, the full variable domain is DTGVSQNPRHKITKRGQNVTFRCDPISEHNRLYWYRQTLGQGPEFLTYFQNEAQLEKSRLLSDRFSAERPKGSFSTLEIQRTEQGDSAMYLCASSLDREAFFGQGTRLTVV.

This chain joins TRBV6-2 or TRBV6-3 and TRBJ2-3; no definite D call. CDR1 and CDR2 from the germline V gene are MNHEY and SVGEGT. The CDR3 runs 13 residues. Trimming cost V 4 bases and J 1 base, with 6 bases left between them. CDR3 nucleotides: TGTGCCAGCAGTTCATCCCGCACAGATACGCAGTATTTT. Protein product: CASSSSRTDTQYF.

The chain couples TRBV30 to TRBJ1-6; possible D gene TRBD1, 5 bases. The CDR3 totals 14 residues. CDR1 and CDR2 from the germline V gene are GTSNPN and SVGIG (reference sequence). V was clipped by 0 bases and J by 11 bases, with 14 bases between them. Here the CDR3 DNA reads TGTGCCTGGAGTGTAGGGAGGGGTGGAGCACCCCTCCACTTT. It yields the protein CAWSVGRGGAPLHF.

The chain has TRBV18 and TRBJ2-2; possible D gene TRBD2, 5 bases. Germline CDR1 is KGHSH and CDR2 is LQKENI. V lost 6 bases and J lost 7, with 9 bases in between. This CDR3 comprises 12 residues. CDR3 protein: CASSTRGGELFF. Written as DNA, the CDR3 is TGTGCCAGCTCCACCCGGGGCGGGGAGCTGTTTTTT.